These T cell receptor beta chains were read from a single sample in a study of blood T cell repertoires in COVID-19. Only in-frame clones appear in the TCRdb table, and some are missing; sequencing was by immunoSEQ multiplex PCR. The table lists around 130,000 clones, 84% of them singletons. Sequencing used peripheral blood. The receptors were sampled from a woman at least 80 years old with acute or convalescent COVID-19. Both conserved end residues are part of each CDR3. D genes are given only for firm matches. Part of the rows lack a size; the others show once, few, many or a class for expanded clones.

J,V,size,D,CDR3,DNA
TRBJ2-3,TRBV4-3,.,TRBD2,CASSQDFGGGSDTQYF,TGCGCCAGCAGCCAAGATTTCGGGGGGGGATCGGATACGCAGTATTTT
TRBJ1-1,TRBV25-1,once,TRBD1,CASSESSEGTGAPLEAFF,TGTGCCAGCAGTGAATCCTCCGAAGGCACAGGGGCCCCCCTTGAAGCTTTCTTT
TRBJ2-5,TRBV5-8,.,TRBD2,CASRWGGQETQYF,TGTGCCAGCAGATGGGGGGGCCAAGAGACCCAGTACTTC
TRBJ1-2,TRBV3-1/TRBV3-2,.,TRBD1,CASSLTGGVGGYTF,TGTGCCAGCAGTTTGACAGGGGGAGTAGGAGGCTACACCTTC
TRBJ1-2,TRBV18,.,.,CASSQGPGYGYTF,TGTGCCAGCTCACAGGGGCCCGGGTATGGCTACACCTTC
TRBJ2-1,TRBV5-1,.,TRBD2,CASSLAGGPGEQFF,TGCGCCAGCAGCTTAGCGGGAGGGCCCGGTGAGCAGTTCTTC
TRBJ2-5,TRBV20-1,.,TRBD2,CSASPLAGALQETQYF,TGCAGTGCTAGTCCGCTAGCGGGGGCCCTACAAGAGACCCAGTACTTC
TRBJ2-1,TRBV7-9,.,TRBD1,CASSLAGQGYNEQFF,TGTGCCAGCAGCTTAGCCGGACAGGGGTACAATGAGCAGTTCTTC
TRBJ2-7,TRBV5-1,once,.,CASRLRDTSYEQYF,TGCGCCAGCAGACTGAGGGACACCTCCTACGAGCAGTACTTC
TRBJ2-2,TRBV6-2/TRBV6-3,.,TRBD1,CASSRQGQGNTGELFF,TGTGCCAGCAGTCGACAGGGACAGGGGAACACCGGGGAGCTGTTTTTT
TRBJ2-3,TRBV7-2,.,.,CASSLVGGGTDTQYF,TGTGCCAGCAGCTTAGTCGGCGGTGGCACAGATACGCAGTATTTT
TRBJ1-5,TRBV6-2/TRBV6-3,.,TRBD1,CASSQDRVNQPQHF,TGTGCCAGCAGCCAGGACAGGGTAAATCAGCCCCAGCATTTT
TRBJ1-5,TRBV11-2,.,.,CASSLGDLGGFGQPQHF,TGTGCCAGCAGCTTAGGCGATCTGGGAGGGTTTGGTCAGCCCCAGCATTTT
TRBJ2-1,TRBV5-1,once,TRBD1,CASSPGTGKYEQFF,TGCGCCAGCAGCCCGGGGACAGGGAAATATGAGCAGTTCTTC
TRBJ1-5,TRBV6-5,.,.,CASSPWGGNQPQHF,TGTGCCAGCAGTCCCTGGGGGGGAAATCAGCCCCAGCATTTT
TRBJ1-2,TRBV19,.,.,CASSGFDYGYTF,TGTGCCTCGTCGGGGTTCGACTATGGCTACACCTTC
TRBJ1-2,TRBV7-2,few,TRBD1,CASSLASSGQGFYGYTF,TGTGCCAGCAGCTTAGCGTCCTCGGGACAGGGGTTCTATGGCTACACCTTC
TRBJ1-2,TRBV6-1,.,.,CASSDSYGYTF,TGTGCCAGCAGTGACAGCTATGGCTACACCTTC
TRBJ1-1,TRBV5-1,.,.,CASSLGGRYNTEAFF,TGCGCCAGCAGCTTGGGGGGGCGTTATAACACTGAAGCTTTCTTT
TRBJ2-1,TRBV2,.,.,CASSEAQGNEQFF,TGTGCCAGCAGTGAAGCGCAGGGGAATGAGCAGTTCTTC
TRBJ2-7,TRBV9,.,TRBD2,CASSIGLAGGYEQYF,TGTGCCAGCAGCATTGGACTAGCGGGGGGCTACGAGCAGTACTTC
TRBJ1-2,TRBV9,.,.,CASSEGSRNTF,TGTGCCAGCAGCGAAGGTAGCCGCAACACCTTC
TRBJ1-4,TRBV6-5,.,.,CASSYNGLGNEKLFF,TGTGCCAGCAGTTACAATGGACTTGGTAATGAAAAACTGTTTTTT
TRBJ2-7,TRBV5-8,once,.,CASSLELGPYEQYF,TGTGCCAGCAGCTTGGAACTTGGGCCCTACGAGCAGTACTTC
TRBJ2-2,TRBV5-5,.,.,CASSFRAGSTGELFF,TGTGCCAGCAGCTTCCGGGCAGGGTCCACCGGGGAGCTGTTTTTT
TRBJ2-2,TRBV5-1,few,.,CASRFRETTGELFF,TGCGCCAGCAGGTTTCGGGAGACCACCGGGGAGCTGTTTTTT
TRBJ2-7,TRBV9,.,TRBD1,CASSVGGGQGHEQYF,TGTGCCAGCAGCGTAGGAGGGGGACAGGGCCACGAGCAGTACTTC
TRBJ2-3,TRBV2,.,.,CASRMDTDTDTQYF,TGTGCCAGCAGAATGGACACCGACACAGATACGCAGTATTTT
TRBJ1-2,TRBV5-8,.,.,CASSAGRTSYGYTF,TGTGCCAGCAGCGCGGGACGGACCTCCTATGGCTACACCTTC
TRBJ2-7,TRBV7-8,once,TRBD2,CASSSYSGPSSYEQYF,TGTGCCAGCAGCAGTTATAGCGGGCCTAGCTCCTACGAGCAGTACTTC
TRBJ1-5,TRBV3-1/TRBV3-2,.,TRBD1,CASSPHTGDQPQHF,TGTGCCAGCAGTCCGCATACAGGGGATCAGCCCCAGCATTTT
TRBJ1-1,TRBV9,.,TRBD1,CAGSAQGGTEAFF,TGTGCCGGCAGCGCACAGGGGGGCACTGAAGCTTTCTTT
TRBJ2-1,TRBV10-1,few,TRBD2,CASSESSLGIAGHHSYNEQFF,TGCGCCAGCAGTGAGTCGAGCCTCGGGATAGCGGGACACCATTCCTACAATGAGCAGTTCTTC
TRBJ2-5,TRBV21-1,.,.,CASSTVGQETQYF,TGTGCCAGCAGCACCGTCGGGCAAGAGACCCAGTACTTC
TRBJ2-3,TRBV4-3,.,TRBD2,CASSQGGSGGASITDTQYF,TGCGCCAGCAGCCAAGGCGGTAGCGGGGGGGCCTCTATCACAGATACGCAGTATTTT
TRBJ1-1,TRBV11-2,once,.,CASSLVPGDHTEAFF,TGTGCCAGCAGCTTAGTTCCAGGGGATCACACTGAAGCTTTCTTT
TRBJ1-1,TRBV7-2,few,.,CASSLNRAGEAFF,TGTGCCAGCAGCTTAAACAGGGCGGGTGAAGCTTTCTTT
TRBJ2-1,TRBV7-9,.,TRBD2,CAARSSGSSYNEQFF,TGTGCCGCGAGGTCTAGCGGGAGCTCCTACAATGAGCAGTTCTTC
TRBJ2-3,TRBV6-5,.,.,CASSYPRGTQYF,TGTGCCAGCAGTTACCCCCGGGGTACGCAGTATTTT
TRBJ2-1,TRBV5-6,few,TRBD2,CASTRGLAGGRSYNEQFF,TGTGCCAGCACCCGAGGACTAGCGGGAGGCCGCTCCTACAATGAGCAGTTCTTC
TRBJ1-4,TRBV18,.,TRBD1,CASSPRDRRATNEKLFF,TGTGCCAGCTCACCACGGGACAGGCGTGCAACTAATGAAAAACTGTTTTTT
TRBJ2-2,TRBV4-3,.,TRBD1,CASSPQTGRTGELFF,TGCGCCAGCAGCCCCCAGACAGGGAGAACCGGGGAGCTGTTTTTT
TRBJ2-5,TRBV6-5,.,.,CASSYPSWETQYF,TGTGCCAGCAGTTACCCGAGTTGGGAGACCCAGTACTTC
TRBJ2-6,TRBV5-6,.,.,CASTNIQGGSGANVLTF,TGTGCCAGCACCAACATTCAGGGCGGCTCTGGGGCCAACGTCCTGACTTTC
TRBJ1-2,TRBV12-3/TRBV12-4,.,.,CASSFAGNYGYTF,TGTGCCAGCAGTTTCGCCGGGAACTATGGCTACACCTTC
TRBJ1-5,TRBV2,.,.,CASAQGPLPNQPQHF,TGTGCCAGCGCGCAGGGCCCTCTACCCAATCAGCCCCAGCATTTT
TRBJ1-5,TRBV11-3,.,.,CASSPPPESQHF,TGTGCCAGCAGCCCCCCCCCGGAGTCCCAGCATTTT
TRBJ2-2,TRBV9,.,TRBD2,CASSALAGGLTGELFF,TGTGCCAGCAGCGCGCTAGCGGGAGGTCTGACCGGGGAGCTGTTTTTT